The 21 T cell receptor beta chains given below trace back to one sample, sequenced in a study of blood T cells in healthy people across ages (dated by TCRdb to the mid-2010s). Receptor amplification or capture employed 5' RACE. Sequencing relied on an Illumina HiSeq 2500. A second PCR of about 6 to 11 cycles was performed with a sample-barcoded 5' primer and a J-beta primer mix. TCRdb reanalyzed the raw reads on its own, using fastp at Q25 for trimming and MiXCR for clone calling, and kept in-frame beta chains. Each CDR3 protein gets just one entry, which takes the most common genes and DNA from the rows behind it. The sample table shows 1 million or so distinct CDR3 sequences, and approximately 25% are seen once. Around 0.75% of the sample is taken by the ten largest. In addition, the sample was reused for a study of T cells of mothers and their children.

Sequenced sample: blood. The receptors shown here come from a girl aged 2 to 9 in good health.

V gene TRBV9 combines with J gene TRBJ2-2, with D uncertain. Trimming shortened V by 2 bases and J by 6 bases, and 5 bases separated the two germline ends. This CDR3 spans 12 amino acids. CDR1 SGDLS and CDR2 YYNGEE come from the germline V gene. DNA for the CDR3: TGTGCCAGCAGCGTTCTAGCCGGGGAGCTGTTTTTT. As protein: CASSVLAGELFF.

The sample holds one count of this clonotype. The V call is TRBV5-1, the J call TRBJ2-2, with D uncertain. Trimming removed 2 bases at V and 7 bases at J, with 9 bases between. CDR1 is SGHRS, CDR2 YFSETQ, per germline. This CDR3 region has 13 residues. CDR3 protein: CASSLGQSGELFF. The CDR3 DNA reads TGCGCCAGCAGCTTAGGTCAAAGCGGGGAGCTGTTTTTT.

In its sample, this clonotype was seen a few times. J is TRBJ2-2 and V is TRBV12-3 or TRBV12-4; D ambiguous. With 7 bases removed from V and 4 bases from J, the gap between germline ends came to 10 bases. The CDR3 is 13 residues long. CDR3 protein: CASTPTATGELFF. The CDR3 DNA sequence: TGTGCCAGCACCCCGACCGCCACCGGGGAGCTGTTTTTT.

In this sample, this clonotype turned up a few times. The rearrangement links TRBV25-1 to TRBJ1-1; D unresolved. In germline, CDR1 is MGHDK, CDR2 SYGVNS. The CDR3 has 13 residues. Trimming shortened V by 6 bases and J by 3 bases, and 11 bases separated the two germline ends. The CDR3 loop reads CASRGSRYTEAFF. The CDR3 DNA is TGTGCCAGCAGGGGATCCAGGTACACTGAAGCTTTCTTT.

The sample holds a few counts of this clonotype. The V and J genes are TRBV7-9 and TRBJ2-7; D tentatively fits TRBD1 or TRBD2 (5 bases each). Trimming pared 1 base from V and 2 bases from J, leaving 6 bases between. There are 13 residues in the CDR3. The germline V gene encodes CDR1 SEHNR and CDR2 FQNEAQ (reference sequence). The CDR3: CASSLGDPYEQYF. In DNA, the CDR3 is TGTGCCAGCAGCTTAGGGGACCCCTACGAGCAGTACTTC.

This clonotype came up a few times. The chain carries TRBV6-5 and TRBJ2-5; 8 bases align to TRBD1. The end of the DNA fits TRBJ2-1 better, so the J call may be wrong. Per the germline V gene, CDR1 is MNHEY and CDR2 is SVGAGI. The CDR3 sequence is 15 residues long. CDR3 amino acids: CASTPDRDLSNEQFF. The CDR3 DNA reads TGTGCCAGCACCCCGGACAGGGATTTATCAAATGAGCAGTTCTTC.

Regarding this clonotype: The junction and the germline gene differ at one end; a read error may be behind it. The chain uses TRBV9 and TRBJ1-1, with D hard to call. This CDR3 is built from 14 residues. CDR1 is SGDLS, CDR2 YYNGEE, per germline. The CDR3 bases are TGTGCCAGTAGCGTAGGTCCCGTGGTCCCTGAAGCTTTCTTT. Amino acids: CASSVGPVVPEAFF.

This chain connects TRBV7-2 to TRBJ1-2; 8 bases are shared with TRBD1. There are 14 residues in the CDR3. CDR1 SGHTA and CDR2 FQGNSA come from the germline V gene. J was trimmed by 3 bases and V by 4 bases; bases with no gene match: 4. The CDR3 is CASSSWGQDYGYTF. Written as DNA, the CDR3 is TGTGCCAGCAGCTCCTGGGGACAGGACTATGGCTACACCTTC.

The genes are TRBV25-1 and TRBJ1-2; D may be TRBD1 (5 bases). This CDR3 contains 14 residues. Trimming removed 3 bases from V and 4 bases from J, with 12 bases in between. Germline CDR1 is MGHDK and CDR2 is SYGVNS. This chain's CDR3 is CASSDGTDPYGYTF. CDR3 coding DNA: TGTGCCAGCAGTGACGGGACGGACCCCTATGGCTACACCTTC.

In this sample, this clonotype turned up once. Germline is not matched at one junction end, which may reflect a read error. The gene calls are TRBV4-1 and TRBJ2-5; TRBD2 matches 7 bases. The end of the DNA fits TRBJ2-7 better, so the J call may be wrong. Germline V lookup: CDR1 MGHRA, CDR2 YSYEKL. This CDR3 has 15 amino acids. CDR3 loop: CVSSQNPGRVYEQYF. DNA of the CDR3: TGCGTCAGCAGCCAAAATCCGGGGAGGGTCTACGAGCAGTACTTC.

Only a few counts were recorded for this clonotype. The junction shows a germline mismatch at one end, possibly a read error. The rearrangement links TRBV20-1 to TRBJ2-6; D may be TRBD1 (5 bases). The length of the CDR3 is 21 residues. CDR1 and CDR2 from the germline V gene are DFQATT and SNEGSKA (reference sequence). CDR3 coding DNA: TGCAGTGCTAGAATCGGTATAGGGGAAGCGCTAGAGCGATCTGGGGCCAACGTCCCGACTTTC. Protein: CSARIGIGEALERSGANVPTF.

This clonotype was observed a handful of times. One end of the junction varies from germline; a read error may be responsible. This CDR3 reads CGIADRGPGGF. DNA for the CDR3: TGTGGGATCGCCGACAGGGGGCCTGGGGGTTTC. The rearrangement links TRBV9 to TRBJ2-5; 10 nucleotides agree with TRBD1. This CDR3 contains 11 residues. The germline V gene encodes CDR1 SGDLS and CDR2 YYNGEE.

The chain uses TRBV7-2 and TRBJ2-4; 10 bases line up with TRBD2. With 5 bases clipped from V and 4 bases from J, the junction kept 5 bases outside the gene matches. This CDR3 has 15 amino acids. In germline, CDR1 is SGHTA, CDR2 FQGNSA. The CDR3 DNA sequence: TGTGCCAGCAGCCCCGTGACTAGCGGGAAAAACATTCAGTACTTC. Encoded protein: CASSPVTSGKNIQYF.

Only a few counts were recorded for this clonotype. The chain carries TRBV7-6 and TRBJ2-7, with D possibly TRBD1 on 5 matching bases. This CDR3 region has 15 residues. The V and J ends lost 2 bases and 6 bases respectively, with 17 bases between them. Per the germline V gene, CDR1 is SGHVS and CDR2 is FNYEAQ. The DNA of the CDR3 is TGTGCCAGCAGCTTAAGAGCCAGGGTCACGGCCGAGCAGTACTTC. The encoded protein is CASSLRARVTAEQYF.

This clonotype turned up a few times. The genes are TRBV7-9 and TRBJ2-1; D unclear. The CDR3 loop spans 16 amino acids. Germline V gene sequence: CDR1 SEHNR, CDR2 FQNEAQ (reference sequence). Trimming cost V 3 bases and J 6 bases, with 18 bases left between them. The DNA of the CDR3 is TGTGCCAGCAGCTTTCCCGGTAGTATCTACACCAATGAGCAGTTCTTC. It specifies CASSFPGSIYTNEQFF.

This chain joins TRBV28 and TRBJ2-3, with D perhaps assigned TRBD1 or TRBD2 (5 bases each). CDR1 and CDR2 (germline): MDHEN, SYDVKM. The ends were cut back, 6 bases at V and 8 bases at J, with 12 bases in the middle. There are 12 residues in the CDR3. The DNA for the CDR3 is TGTGCCAGCAGCCCTCCGAGGGGTACGCAGTATTTT. As protein: CASSPPRGTQYF.

The chain is built from TRBV28 and TRBJ2-1, with 7 nucleotides matching TRBD1. Germline V gene sequence: CDR1 MDHEN, CDR2 SYDVKM. The V and J ends lost 8 bases and 6 bases, in that order; junction bases with no gene match: 10. The CDR3 totals 14 residues. The CDR3 loop is CASRIPGTANEQFF. The CDR3 region has the DNA TGTGCCAGCCGAATTCCCGGGACAGCCAATGAGCAGTTCTTC.

This chain joins TRBV20-1 and TRBJ2-1, with D possibly called TRBD1 or TRBD2 (5 bases each). CDR1 and CDR2 (germline): DFQATT, SNEGSKA (reference sequence). V was clipped by 7 bases and J by 10 bases, with 26 bases between them. The CDR3 totals 15 residues. CDR3 sequence reads: CSVGSGLALRREQFF. CDR3 nucleotides: TGCAGTGTGGGATCGGGGCTAGCCCTTCGACGGGAGCAGTTCTTC.

The V call is TRBV2, the J call TRBJ2-6; D not certain. From germline, CDR1 is SNHLY and CDR2 FYNNEI. V was pared by 5 bases and J by 3 bases, with 11 bases between. This CDR3 region has 15 residues. DNA for the CDR3: TGTGCCAGCAGTCCTGGATTATATGGGGCCAACGTCCTGACTTTC. Translation gives CASSPGLYGANVLTF.

This clonotype was seen more than once but under ten times. The rearrangement joins TRBV9 to TRBJ2-1; 8 bases map to TRBD2. Germline CDR1 and CDR2: SGDLS and YYNGEE. Trimming removed 0 bases from V and 5 bases from J; junction bases left unmatched: 7. The CDR3 sequence is 16 residues long. In DNA form, the CDR3 reads TGTGCCAGCAGCGTAGCTGGTTTAGCGGGGAACAATGAGCAGTTCTTC. As protein: CASSVAGLAGNNEQFF.

Worth noting for this clonotype: One end of the junction does not line up with germline, which may come from a read error. CDR3: CSVDISGGLFF. DNA of the CDR3: TGCAGCGTCGATATTAGCGGGGGTTTGTTCTTC. The chain links TRBV29-1 to TRBJ2-7; the match to TRBD2 covers 9 bases. The CDR3 runs 11 residues. Germline V gene data show CDR1 as SQVTM and CDR2 as ANQGSEA.